These 17 T cell receptor beta chains were all obtained from the same sample, sequenced in a study of neurological immune-mediated disorders. A single record per CDR3 protein comes from TCRdb applying MiXCR to the 5' RACE reads. This sample has roughly 52,000 distinct CDR3 sequences; around 4% occur once, and the top ten carry 6.5%. The sequencing sample was made of PBMCs. The receptors originated from a man between 60 and 75 years old with multiple sclerosis.

This clonotype has ten or more counts. The chain employs TRBV12-3 or TRBV12-4 and TRBJ2-7, with 7 bases identical to TRBD1. Unmatched junction bases numbered 7, after V lost 8 bases and J lost 3 bases. CDR3 length: 13 amino acids. CDR3 amino acids: CASGSRDSYEQYF. CDR3 DNA sequence: TGTGCCAGCGGTTCCCGGGACAGCTACGAGCAGTACTTC.

Many counts were recorded for this clonotype. The CDR3 reads CASSFLVTGSGNTIYF. CDR3 DNA sequence: TGTGCCAGCAGCTTTCTCGTTACGGGGTCTGGAAACACCATATATTTT. The gene calls are TRBV7-9 and TRBJ1-3, with D uncertain. The CDR3 loop spans 16 amino acids. Germline CDR1 reads SEHNR; CDR2 reads FQNEAQ (reference sequence). V shed 3 bases and J shed 1 base, with 13 bases lying between them.

In its sample, this clonotype was seen many times. The chain couples TRBV2 to TRBJ2-3, with D unclear. This CDR3 has 11 residues. Germline V CDR1 and CDR2: SNHLY, FYNNEI. V was cut by 7 bases and J by 5 bases, with 7 bases left in between. Here the CDR3 reads CASKTGDTQYF. The DNA for the CDR3 is TGTGCCAGCAAAACGGGAGATACGCAGTATTTT.

This clonotype has at least ten counts. This chain connects TRBV10-2 to TRBJ2-7, with D uncertain. There are 11 residues in the CDR3. Per germline, CDR1 WSHSY and CDR2 SAAADI. V was pared by 2 bases and J by 4 bases, with 3 bases between. The CDR3 region is CASSEVYEQYF. For the CDR3, the DNA is TGCGCCAGCAGTGAGGTATACGAGCAGTACTTC.

There are many counts of this clonotype. The V and J genes are TRBV20-1 and TRBJ1-2; D is possibly TRBD1 (6 bases). CDR3 length: 15 amino acids. CDR1 is DFQATT, CDR2 SNEGSKA, per germline (reference sequence). The ends were cut back, 6 bases at V and 7 bases at J, with 24 bases in the middle. CDR3 in DNA: TGCAGTGCGCGAAACGCCGGGGGGGCGACAGGTGGCTACACCTTC. This sequence encodes CSARNAGGATGGYTF.

This clonotype was picked up many times. The rearrangement uses TRBV20-1 and TRBJ2-1; weak D call: TRBD1 (6 bases). The ends were cut back, 8 bases at V and 6 bases at J, with 20 bases in the middle. This CDR3 region has 14 residues. CDR1 is DFQATT and CDR2 is SNEGSKA in the germline V gene (reference sequence). For the CDR3, the DNA is TGCAGTCCATTCAACAGGGTCGGAGGCAATGAGCAGTTCTTC. This sequence encodes CSPFNRVGGNEQFF.

This clonotype was detected ten times or more. The gene calls are TRBV10-3 and TRBJ2-1; a possible D gene is TRBD1 (6 bases). V lost 8 bases to trimming and J lost 10 bases, with 12 bases between them. CDR1 and CDR2 (germline): ENHRY, SYGVKD. The CDR3 runs to 11 residues. This CDR3 is CAISLGTEQFF. As DNA, the CDR3 is TGTGCCATCTCCCTCGGGACAGAGCAGTTCTTC.

The table lists this clonotype with many counts. This chain links TRBV20-1 with TRBJ2-7; possibly TRBD1 or TRBD2 for D (5 bases each). Germline V lookup: CDR1 DFQATT, CDR2 SNEGSKA (reference sequence). Trimming removed 8 bases from V and 1 base from J, with 15 bases in between. CDR3 length: 13 amino acids. Here the CDR3 DNA reads TGCAGTCGTCCGGGACCCCATTCCTACGAGCAGTACTTC. Its protein is CSRPGPHSYEQYF.

This clonotype appeared many times. The V and J genes are TRBV20-1 and TRBJ2-7; perhaps TRBD1 as D (5 bases). The CDR3 runs 14 residues. CDR1 is DFQATT, CDR2 SNEGSKA, per germline (reference sequence). V was shortened by 3 bases and J by 2 bases, with 14 bases between the two germline ends. The CDR3 region is CSASRQGNPYEQYF. DNA for the CDR3: TGCAGTGCTAGTAGGCAGGGTAACCCCTACGAGCAGTACTTC.

At least ten counts were recorded for this clonotype. The chain carries TRBV4-1 and TRBJ1-3; D may be TRBD1 (6 bases). Between the trimmed V and J ends, which lost 1 base and 6 bases, there was a span of 13 bases. Germline CDR1 is MGHRA and CDR2 is YSYEKL. This CDR3 is built from 15 residues. Here the CDR3 DNA reads TGCGCCAGCAGCCAAGGGGACACCCGGGAAAACACCATATATTTT. Protein product: CASSQGDTRENTIYF.

This clonotype was recorded many times. The chain employs TRBV5-1 and TRBJ2-4; D may be TRBD1 (6 bases). The V end lost 2 bases, the J end lost 8 bases, and 8 bases lay between the germline ends. The CDR3 sequence is 12 residues long. CDR1 SGHRS and CDR2 YFSETQ come from the germline V gene. The CDR3 spells CASSLQGDIQYF. In DNA, the CDR3 is TGCGCCAGCAGCTTACAGGGTGACATTCAGTACTTC.

This clonotype was counted many times. This chain uses TRBV29-1 with TRBJ2-3; D uncertain. Germline CDR1 and CDR2: SQVTM and ANQGSEA. The CDR3 is made up of 13 amino acids. The CDR3 here is CSMYSTRTDTQYF. CDR3 nucleotides: TGCAGTATGTACTCGACGCGCACAGATACGCAGTATTTT.

This clonotype came up many times. The genes are TRBV5-5 and TRBJ2-7; D may be TRBD1 (5 bases). Germline CDR1 SGHKS, CDR2 YYEKEE (reference sequence). This CDR3 is 13 amino acids long. Trimming stripped 2 bases from V and 4 bases from J, with 10 bases between. As DNA, the CDR3 is TGTGCCAGCAGCTTTCCAGACAGATACGAGCAGTACTTC. Its protein product is CASSFPDRYEQYF.

This clonotype was recorded many times. V usage is TRBV5-1 and J usage is TRBJ2-3; 11 bases line up with TRBD2. Germline CDR1 and CDR2: SGHRS and YFSETQ. V dropped 6 bases and J dropped 4; count of bases not matched to a gene: 7. The CDR3 spans 15 residues. This CDR3 reads CASTAFSGGADTQYF. Written as DNA, the CDR3 is TGCGCCAGCACCGCCTTTAGCGGGGGGGCAGATACGCAGTATTTT.

This clonotype was seen ten or more times. The CDR3 DNA reads as TGTGCCAGCAGTTACTCGCAAGGGACCTATAATTCACCCCTCCACTTT. Translating it yields CASSYSQGTYNSPLHF. The chain combines TRBV6-5 with TRBJ1-6; the D is unclear. CDR1 and CDR2 (germline): MNHEY, SVGAGI. CDR3 length: 16 amino acids. The V end lost 0 bases, the J end lost 2 bases, and 8 bases lay between the germline ends.

This clonotype was seen at least ten times. This chain connects TRBV6-1 to TRBJ1-5, with D possibly TRBD1 on 5 matching bases. This CDR3 has 17 amino acids. CDR1 MNHNS and CDR2 SASEGT come from the germline V gene. V lost 0 bases to trimming and J lost 5 bases, with 17 bases between them. Here the CDR3 DNA reads TGTGCCAGCAGTGAAGCGCCTCCAGGGAGAACCTATCAGCCCCAGCATTTT. Residues: CASSEAPPGRTYQPQHF.

This clonotype was found many times. The V call is TRBV20-1, the J call TRBJ2-7; D may match TRBD1 or TRBD2 (5 bases each). Germline lookup yields CDR1 DFQATT and CDR2 SNEGSKA (reference sequence). The V and J ends lost 0 bases and 4 bases respectively, with 13 bases between them. The CDR3 has 14 amino acids. The CDR3 DNA reads as TGCAGTGCTAGAGAGAATAGGGGAGCATACGAGCAGTACTTC. Translating it yields CSARENRGAYEQYF.